Reported below is one T cell receptor beta chain. This clonotype was detected ten times or more. The target of this receptor is not known. No per-base quality is available; no much larger clone lies one base away. Trimming takes 1 base from V and 3 bases from J, and the germline ends sit 9 bases apart. The cysteine opens and the phenylalanine closes a CDR3 of 14 amino acids. The entry retains the CDR3 DNA only, 42 bases that are in frame from base 1. Sequences LGHDT (CDR1) and YNNKEL (CDR2) are obtained from the germline V gene (reference sequence). The data were obtained in a study of T cells in Graves' hyperthyroidism and ophthalmopathy (dated by TCRdb to the late 2010s). For context, the study as a whole: Peripheral blood samples were taken at initial diagnosis, before any treatment was given. To identify TCR V-J signatures that set the groups apart, the researchers used a discovery cohort of about a hundred patients, made up of 40 to 45 with Graves' ophthalmopathy and about 59 with stable Graves' hyperthyroidism. Prospective prediction of ophthalmopathy was tested in an independent validation cohort consisting of 18 to 20 hyperthyroidism patients and about 17 patients who later progressed to ophthalmopathy. For training and testing, the 80 to 100 patients in the discovery cohort were randomly divided in a 7:3 ratio. The study also compared thyroid tissue and blood T-cell repertoires from over 5 Graves' hyperthyroidism patients. After blood sampling, hyperthyroidism patients were treated with methimazole at a starting dose of 30 mg daily, and ophthalmopathy patients were treated with high-dose intravenous methylprednisolone. The paper reports TCR Vbeta CDR3 sequencing of approximately 140 peripheral blood samples: 40 to 45 ophthalmopathy, some 80 hyperthyroidism and around 17 progressor patients.

Results and caveats for the whole study, not just this receptor: Sample size was not statistically predetermined, and blinding of investigators to group allocation was not performed. Most expanded thyroid clonotypes (frequency above 0.001) were also detected in blood, suggesting blood repertoires may reflect thyroid immune responses. In validation, the model predicted progression to ophthalmopathy a median of approximately 6.6 months before onset, with roughly 68% sensitivity and roughly 79% specificity. In cross-validation, a model built on a 13 V-J signature told ophthalmopathy apart from stable hyperthyroidism with less than 90% sensitivity and around 83% specificity, and in testing the same model reached 80%/75%.

Ophthalmopathy patients had moderately to severely active disease, with a Clinical Activity Score of 3 or more, a NOSPECS grade of 4 or more, and a disease duration of less than 3 months. The study excluded patients with uncontrolled infections, other autoimmune diseases, pregnancy or lactation. Diagnoses relied on clinical symptoms, serum thyroxine and TRAb, thyroid ultrasound and orbital computed tomography. Ficoll-Paque density gradient centrifugation was used to isolate PBMCs from around 9.1 ml of fresh peripheral blood. Total RNA was extracted using Trizol reagent, and RNA quality was assessed on an Agilent 2100 Bioanalyzer. TCR beta CDR3 regions were amplified from RNA transcripts. A first-round RT-PCR of the TCR CDR3 used the HTBI primer set with the Qiagen OneStep RT-PCR kit. Libraries were constructed in a second round of multiplex PCR, after which size selection and purification were carried out. Libraries were sequenced paired-end with 100 bp reads on an Illumina HiSeq2000. The paper's processing steps were these. SOAPnuke was used to process the raw data, removing reads that contained adapters or uncalled bases, had a mean Phred below 15, or lacked an exact match to the constant primer or identifier. COPE v1.2.5 was used to merge the high-quality paired reads, and each unique nucleotide sequence was defined as a clonotype. MiTCR v1.1 was used to align clonotypes to the IMGT TRBV, TRBD and TRBJ reference segments. The analysis included only V-J combinations with a frequency above 0.0001, which together covered more than 99% of the repertoires. The TCS score was defined as F50 (clonal expansion) divided by E x V (chaos), with BLOSUM62-based TCRdist calculated between CDR3 peptides within each V-J. Welch's t-statistics and random forest reduced 450 to 600 V-J features to about 13, which were used in a naive Bayes classifier (R e1071). Starting from the raw public reads, TCRdb applied fastp trimming at Q25, assembled clones with MiXCR and retained in-frame beta chains. CDR3 protein sequences are deduplicated, and each keeps its most common genes and DNA. In this record, the V and J calls reflect TCRdb's handling and not the investigators' own analysis. The sample table records about 400,000 distinct CDR3 sequences; 14% to 15% of these occur just once. The ten largest clones take up 13% of the sample.

This clonotype was obtained from a man aged 18 to 29 with Graves' ophthalmopathy. The chain employs TRBV3-1 and TRBJ1-2; the D gene assignment is ambiguous. Sequencing input: blood. For the CDR3, the sequence is CASSQGATHYGYTF. The sequence in DNA is TGTGCCAGCAGCCAAGGGGCGACACACTATGGCTACACCTTC. Beyond the CDR3, the reference TRBV3-1 and TRBJ1-2 genes provide the residues; the full variable domain reads: DTAVSQTPKYLVTQMGNDKSIKCEQNLGHDTMYWYKQDSKKFLKIMFSYNNKELIINETVPNRFSPKSPDKAHLNLHINSLELGDSAVYFCASSQGATHYGYTFGSGTRLTVV.